These T cell receptor beta chains were read from a single sample in a study of CD8 T cells in Susac syndrome. TCRdb fed the immunoSEQ multiplex PCR reads into MiXCR, producing one record per CDR3 protein. In the table there are around 270,000 distinct CDR3 sequences, 65% to 90% of which are singletons. The sequenced material came from CD8+ T cells from PBMCs. The origin of the receptors is a human donor with multiple sclerosis. The CDR3 runs from the conserved cysteine through the conserved F or W. Each record gives: V gene, clone size, D gene, J gene, CDR3 DNA, CDR3 protein. D genes are given only for firm matches. Clone size is given for some rows only: seen once, a few or many times, or a class if the clone is expanded.

>TRBV3-1|NA|NA|TRBJ2-1
TGTGCCAGCAGCCAAGGGGGTCGGGGATCCAATGAGCAGTTCTTC
CASSQGGRGSNEQFF
>TRBV27|NA|TRBD1|TRBJ2-1
TGTGCCAGCAGTTTAGAGGGCAGGGGGCAGGGTGAGCAGTTCTTC
CASSLEGRGQGEQFF
>TRBV6-2/TRBV6-3|NA|NA|TRBJ2-2
TGTGCCAGCAGTGGGACGGGACTCCTCACCGGGGAGCTGTTTTTT
CASSGTGLLTGELFF
>TRBV6-2/TRBV6-3|NA|NA|TRBJ1-2
TGTGCCAGCAGTTACTCGCGGTTCTCCTATGGCTACACCTTC
CASSYSRFSYGYTF
>TRBV4-1|NA|TRBD1|TRBJ1-2
TGCGCCAGCAGCCACGGGACAGTCCTTGGCTACACCTTC
CASSHGTVLGYTF
>TRBV10-1|NA|NA|TRBJ1-4
TGCGCCAGCAGTGAGTCGAGGGCAGGGAATGAAAAACTGTTTTTT
CASSESRAGNEKLFF
>TRBV7-9|few|NA|TRBJ1-4
TGTGCCAGCAGCTCTAGACAGGCAACTAATGAAAAACTGTTTTTT
CASSSRQATNEKLFF
>TRBV6-5|NA|TRBD2|TRBJ2-1
TGTGCCAGCAGTTACTCGAAGATCGTAGCGGGAGTTCTTGAGCAGTTCTTC
CASSYSKIVAGVLEQFF
>TRBV7-9|NA|NA|TRBJ1-1
TGTGCCAGCAGCTTAACCAGCACTGAAGCTTTCTTT
CASSLTSTEAFF
>TRBV18|few|NA|TRBJ2-2
TGTGCCAGCAGCCCCCCCAGCACCGGGGAGCTGTTTTTT
CASSPPSTGELFF
>TRBV20-1|NA|NA|TRBJ1-3
TGCAGTGCTTTACATAATCAGCTCGCTGGAAACACCATATATTTT
CSALHNQLAGNTIYF
>TRBV4-1|NA|NA|TRBJ1-4
TGCGCCAGCAGCCAAGTCGGGCTAGGGAACGAAAAACTGTTTTTT
CASSQVGLGNEKLFF
>TRBV6-5|NA|NA|TRBJ2-5
TGTGCCAGCACCCCTTTCGGGTACCAAGAGACCCAGTACTTC
CASTPFGYQETQYF
>TRBV19|NA|TRBD2|TRBJ2-1
TGTGCCAGTTGCGGGGGCTCCTACAATGAGCAGTTCTTC
CASCGGSYNEQFF
>TRBV7-9|few|TRBD1|TRBJ1-1
TGTGCCAGCAGCTTAGCGGGACAGGGCTCGAACACTGAAGCTTTCTTT
CASSLAGQGSNTEAFF
>TRBV5-6|NA|TRBD2|TRBJ2-1
TGTGCCAGCAGCCAGGGACTAGCGGGAGGGTTGACCTACAATGAGCAGTTCTTC
CASSQGLAGGLTYNEQFF
>TRBV5-4|NA|NA|TRBJ2-7
TGTGCCAGCAGCTTGGCCACAGCGGGTGTTCCTTTCTTC
CASSLATAGVPFF
>TRBV19|NA|NA|TRBJ1-2
TGTGCCAGTAGTGCGTTCATTAACTATGGCTACACCTTC
CASSAFINYGYTF
>TRBV6-1|once|NA|TRBJ2-2
TGTGCCAGCAGTCTGACCCGGGACACCGGGGAGCTGTTTTTT
CASSLTRDTGELFF